This T cell receptor beta chain is drawn from a study of beta chain features in type 1 diabetes. Study-wide points: Shortening of TCRB CDR3s, moderate but significant, appeared in all four CD4+ subsets of Type 1 diabetes patients. When VDJ junctions were examined, type 1 diabetes patients showed fewer insertions and more deletions.

Investigators reverse transcribed all isolated RNA, so they sequenced expressed TCRB transcripts. Only in-frame clones appear in the TCRdb table, and some are missing; sequencing was by immunoSEQ multiplex PCR. The data contain under 200,000 clones, 8% to 8.5% of them seen just once; the ten biggest clones take up about 0.5%. This CDR3 is 15 amino acids long. From germline, CDR1 is SSHAT and CDR2 FNYEAQ (reference sequence). This clone was seen more than once but under ten times. Its antigen is not identified. At one end the junction does not follow the germline gene, possibly because of a read error.

The specimen sequenced was central memory CD4+ T cells from blood. The chain is built from TRBV7-7 and TRBJ2-1; TRBD2 matches at 10 bases. This TCR derives from a woman aged 18-29 years with type 1 diabetes. The CDR3 DNA sequence: TGTGCTAGCAGCTTACTAGCGGGGTCCCGAGGGGAGCAGTTCTTC. Translating it yields CASSLLAGSRGEQFF.